The next 4 T cell receptor beta chains were all read from a single sample in a study of STAT5B mutations in CD4+ large granular lymphocyte leukemia. Profiling relied on immunoSEQ multiplex PCR, and the TCRdb table lists in-frame clones only, not all of them. The data show about 24,000 clones, with less than 80% seen just once and approximately 0.69% held by the top ten. What was sequenced was CD4+ T cells from blood buffy coats. The receptors were sampled from a human donor in good health.

In this sample, this clone turned up a few times. The chain carries TRBV5-5 and TRBJ1-4; D is uncertain. V dropped 2 bases and J dropped 8 bases, with 10 bases sitting between them. Germline V CDR1 and CDR2: SGHKS, YYEKEE (reference sequence). The CDR3 length is 13 residues. The CDR3 DNA reads TGTGCCAGCAGCTTTTTTGGCAGCGAAAAACTGTTTTTT. Its translation: CASSFFGSEKLFF. The full variable domain, rest sourced from reference TRBV5-5 and TRBJ1-4, is DAGVTQSPTHLIKTRGQQVTLRCSPISGHKSVSWYQQVLGQGPQFIFQYYEKEERGRGNFPDRFSARQFPNYSSELNVNALLLGDSALYLCASSFFGSEKLFFGSGTQLSVL.

The chain recombines TRBV7-2 with TRBJ1-2; 8 bases are a match to TRBD1. CDR1 is SGHTA, CDR2 FQGNSA, per germline. The CDR3 spans 16 residues. V gave up 5 bases and J gave up 0 bases; unmatched junction bases: 8. The CDR3 DNA follows: TGTGCCAGCAGCCGAAAGACAGGGGATTCTAACTATGGCTACACCTTC. Its translation: CASSRKTGDSNYGYTF.

This chain connects TRBV4-2 to TRBJ2-1; 8 bases agree with TRBD2. Germline CDR1 is LGHNA and CDR2 is YNFKEQ. CDR3 length: 17 residues. V gave up 0 bases and J gave up 2 bases; unmatched junction bases: 6. CDR3: CASSQDLLRGAYNEQFF. CDR3 sequence (DNA): TGTGCCAGCAGCCAAGATTTATTGCGGGGGGCCTACAATGAGCAGTTCTTC.

The chain combines TRBV19 with TRBJ2-7; a weak D match, TRBD2 (5 bases). Deletions cut 7 bases from V and 0 bases from J, with 16 bases between. CDR3 length: 15 residues. Germline CDR1 is LNHDA and CDR2 is SQIVND (reference sequence). The CDR3 DNA reads TGTGCCAGTAAACTAAAGAACCGGGGCTCCTACGAGCAGTACTTC. Protein: CASKLKNRGSYEQYF.